This T cell receptor (beta chain) was identified during a study of cytomegalovirus exposure and HLA in healthy donors. Study-wide results and limits: The productive fraction for most TCR beta V segments was about 87% or about 30% in an earlier analysis.

Primers: 60 Vbeta forward and 13 Jbeta reverse. Here immunoSEQ multiplex PCR was the method, and the copy in TCRdb shows in-frame clones only, minus some. The sample shows about 77,000 clones, around 76% of them seen only once. Note on this clone: Its antigen is currently unknown.

This sequence originates from a man in his forties in good health and CMV-seronegative. Sequencing was done on a sample of PBMCs.

The CDR3: CASSLGAGYTF. In DNA, the CDR3 is TGTGCCAGCAGCTTAGGAGCTGGCTACACCTTC. This chain joins TRBV11-2 and TRBJ1-2; no clear D. The CDR3 loop spans 11 amino acids. V was pared by 1 base and J by 7 bases, with 4 bases between. Germline CDR1 SGHAT, CDR2 FQNNGV.